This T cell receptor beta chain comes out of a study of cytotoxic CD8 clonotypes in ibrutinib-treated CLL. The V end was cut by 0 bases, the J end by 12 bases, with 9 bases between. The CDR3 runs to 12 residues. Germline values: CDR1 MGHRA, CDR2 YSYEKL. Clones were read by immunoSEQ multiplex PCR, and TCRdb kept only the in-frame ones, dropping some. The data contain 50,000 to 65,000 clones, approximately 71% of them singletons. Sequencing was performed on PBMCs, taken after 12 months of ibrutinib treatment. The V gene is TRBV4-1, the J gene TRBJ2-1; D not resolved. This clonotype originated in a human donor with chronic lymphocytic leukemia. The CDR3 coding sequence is TGCGCCAGCAGCCAAGATTGGAAGGGGCAGTTCTTC. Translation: CASSQDWKGQFF.